These 14 T cell receptor beta chains were all obtained from the same sample, sequenced in a study of cytomegalovirus exposure and HLA in healthy donors. The PCR employed 60 Vbeta primers together with 13 Jbeta primers. Only in-frame clones appear in the TCRdb table, and some are missing; sequencing was by immunoSEQ multiplex PCR. The sample carries 150,000 to 190,000 clones, about 75% recorded once. The sequenced material came from PBMCs. These receptor sequences come from a man in his late teens or twenties in good health and CMV-seronegative.

This clone was observed once. The rearrangement links TRBV28 to TRBJ1-5; 7 nucleotides align to TRBD1. V shed 6 bases, J shed 0 bases, and the junction held 5 bases outside the gene matches. The CDR3 runs 15 residues. Germline values: CDR1 MDHEN, CDR2 SYDVKM. CDR3 residues: CASSWGQYSNQPQHF. CDR3 nucleotides: TGTGCCAGCAGCTGGGGACAGTATAGCAATCAGCCCCAGCATTTT.

The chain combines TRBV19 with TRBJ1-3, with D tentatively TRBD1 (6 bases). V dropped 5 bases and J dropped 1 base, with 9 bases sitting between them. Germline CDR1 and CDR2: LNHDA and SQIVND (reference sequence). The CDR3 is 14 residues long. The CDR3 nucleotides are TGTGCCAGTAGTGTACAGGGTTCTGGAAACACCATATATTTT. Its translation: CASSVQGSGNTIYF.

This chain uses TRBV27 with TRBJ2-7; TRBD1 matches at 8 bases. In germline, CDR1 is MNHEY, CDR2 SMNVEV (reference sequence). The CDR3 has 14 residues. J gave up 3 bases and V 5 bases, and 6 bases lay outside the gene matches. CDR3 coding DNA: TGTGCCAGCAGTCCGCGGGACAGGAGCTACGAGCAGTACTTC. It translates to CASSPRDRSYEQYF.

The CDR3 nucleotides are TGCGCCAGCAGCCAACCAGAGAGGGGGACGCAGTATTTT. Translation: CASSQPERGTQYF. The gene calls are TRBV4-3 and TRBJ2-3, with a possible D match to TRBD1 (6 bases). Looked up from germline, CDR1 is LGHNA and CDR2 is YSLEER. The CDR3 totals 13 residues. V was cut by 2 bases and J by 9 bases, with 12 bases left in between.

This sequence joins TRBV4-1 and TRBJ2-3; 9 nucleotides match TRBD2. V gave up 3 bases and J gave up 6 bases; unmatched junction bases: 13. This CDR3 region has 17 residues. Germline-derived CDR1 and CDR2 are MGHRA and YSYEKL. This CDR3 is CASSHIGTSLPLDTQYF. The CDR3 nucleotides are TGCGCCAGCAGCCACATAGGGACTAGCCTACCGCTGGATACGCAGTATTTT.

The gene calls are TRBV6-6 and TRBJ2-7; D might be TRBD2 (6 bases). The CDR3 is 16 residues long. V lost 6 bases and J 4 bases, leaving 22 bases between the germline ends. Germline CDR1 and CDR2: MNHNY and SVGAGI (reference sequence). CDR3 DNA sequence: TGTGCCAGCAGCTACCCCGGGCAGCGCGGGGAGTACGAGCAGTACTTC. Translating it yields CASSYPGQRGEYEQYF.

V usage is TRBV11-2 and J usage is TRBJ2-1; 8 nucleotides line up with TRBD2. The CDR3 has 16 amino acids. Per the germline V gene, CDR1 is SGHAT and CDR2 is FQNNGV. V was clipped by 5 bases and J by 6 bases; unmatched bases: 12. The CDR3 spells CASSPLQRELGNEQFF. CDR3 bases: TGTGCCAGCAGCCCTCTCCAGCGGGAGTTGGGCAATGAGCAGTTCTTC.

J is TRBJ1-6 and V is TRBV4-3; no reliable D call. V was clipped by 0 bases and J by 7 bases, with 10 bases between them. CDR1 is LGHNA and CDR2 is YSLEER in the germline V gene. The CDR3 is made up of 15 amino acids. The CDR3 loop reads CASSQDTGGNSPLHF. In nucleotides, the CDR3 is TGCGCCAGCAGCCAAGATACGGGTGGGAATTCACCCCTCCACTTT.

V usage is TRBV7-6 and J usage is TRBJ2-5, with 7 bases aligning to TRBD2. The CDR3 is 16 residues long. V lost 5 bases, J lost 5 bases, and 14 bases stayed unmatched. Germline CDR1 SGHVS, CDR2 FNYEAQ. CDR3 sequence: CASSPMWQGGWETQYF. CDR3 sequence (DNA): TGTGCCAGCAGCCCCATGTGGCAGGGAGGGTGGGAGACCCAGTACTTC.

V usage is TRBV5-4 and J usage is TRBJ1-5; tentative D call: TRBD1 (6 bases). The CDR3 sequence is 15 residues long. V gave up 2 bases and J gave up 4 bases, with 13 bases separating them. Per germline, CDR1 SGHNT and CDR2 YYREEE (reference sequence). The DNA of the CDR3 is TGTGCCAGCAGCTTTGGGGGCTCGGCTAATCAGCCCCAGCATTTT. It specifies CASSFGGSANQPQHF.

The chain links TRBV5-6 to TRBJ2-7; D is perhaps TRBD1 (5 bases). Germline CDR1 and CDR2: SGHDT and YYEEEE. This CDR3 region has 13 residues. V was pared by 0 bases and J by 5 bases, with 9 bases between. The CDR3 region is CASSLVGVDEQYF. Here the CDR3 DNA reads TGTGCCAGCAGCTTGGTAGGGGTGGACGAGCAGTACTTC.

This clone showed up just once. V usage is TRBV7-8 and J usage is TRBJ1-3; maybe TRBD1 (5 bases). The CDR3 totals 15 residues. V gave up 4 bases and J gave up 0 bases, with 10 bases separating them. The germline V gene has CDR1 SGHVS and CDR2 FQNEAQ. The CDR3 DNA is TGTGCCAGCAGCTCCGGGAGGGGCTCTGGAAACACCATATATTTT. Residues: CASSSGRGSGNTIYF.

The rearrangement uses TRBV7-2 and TRBJ2-4, with 9 bases matching TRBD2. Looked up from germline, CDR1 is SGHTA and CDR2 is FQGNSA. The CDR3 has 16 residues. V dropped 3 bases and J dropped 8; count of bases not matched to a gene: 11. The chain's CDR3 is CASSFGRPGLADIQYF. The CDR3 DNA reads TGTGCCAGCAGCTTTGGGCGACCGGGACTAGCAGACATTCAGTACTTC.

The rearrangement joins TRBV7-2 to TRBJ2-7; TRBD1 matches at 10 bases. Germline-derived CDR1 and CDR2 are SGHTA and FQGNSA. The CDR3 has 14 amino acids. Losses at the gene ends were 5 bases for V and 6 bases for J; bases not matched to a gene: 7. The CDR3 DNA reads TGTGCCAGCAGCCCACGGGACAGGGGAGGCGAGCAGTACTTC. It specifies CASSPRDRGGEQYF.